The 17 T cell receptor beta chains presented below share a single source sample, sequenced in a study of blood T cell repertoires in COVID-19. Sequencing used immunoSEQ multiplex PCR; TCRdb keeps in-frame clones, though not all of them. The data contain over 200,000 clones, 80% to 85% of them singletons. The sequenced sample was peripheral blood. The source is a human donor in a cohort sampled during active COVID-19.

This clone was found once. The V call is TRBV6-2 or TRBV6-3, the J call TRBJ2-7; 10 bases match TRBD1. This CDR3 has 16 residues. Germline values: CDR1 MNHEY, CDR2 SVGEGT. V was pared by 4 bases and J by 0 bases, with 6 bases of the junction left unmatched. CDR3 region: CASSLRQGANSYEQYF. CDR3 coding DNA: TGTGCCAGCAGTTTAAGACAGGGGGCCAACTCCTACGAGCAGTACTTC.

The chain links TRBV25-1 to TRBJ2-3; TRBD2 agrees at 8 bases. Germline CDR1 is MGHDK and CDR2 is SYGVNS. CDR3 length: 16 amino acids. V shed 1 base, J shed 2 bases, and the junction held 5 bases outside the gene matches. CDR3 nucleotides: TGTGCCAGCAGTGAATTTAGCGGGGCGGTCACAGATACGCAGTATTTT. Its translation is CASSEFSGAVTDTQYF. The variable domain in full, completed from reference TRBV25-1 and TRBJ2-3, reads EADIYQTPRYLVIGTGKKITLECSQTMGHDKMYWYQQDPGMELHLIHYSYGVNSTEKGDLSSESTVSRIRTEHFPLTLESARPSHTSQYLCASSEFSGAVTDTQYFGPGTRLTVL.

J is TRBJ2-5 and V is TRBV20-1; D is undetermined. V lost 6 bases and J lost 7, with 9 bases in between. Per the germline V gene, CDR1 is DFQATT and CDR2 is SNEGSKA (reference sequence). The CDR3 is 10 residues long. The CDR3 bases are TGCAGTGCCTCAGGTGGGACCCAGTACTTC. Residues: CSASGGTQYF.

Concerning this clone itself: Other DNA sequences in the sample encode the same CDR3. The rearrangement joins TRBV5-4 to TRBJ2-7; 11 bases map to TRBD2. The V gene end was trimmed by 3 bases and the J gene end by 0 bases; junction bases not matched to a gene: 5. Germline assignment: CDR1 SGHNT and CDR2 YYREEE (reference sequence). This CDR3 is built from 16 residues. In nucleotides, the CDR3 is TGTGCCAGCAGCTGGACTAGCGGGTCGAGCTCCTACGAGCAGTACTTC. It is translated as CASSWTSGSSSYEQYF.

This chain links TRBV9 with TRBJ2-2; TRBD1 matches 7 bases. In germline, CDR1 is SGDLS, CDR2 YYNGEE. The CDR3 is made up of 14 amino acids. The V gene end was trimmed by 5 bases and the J gene end by 4 bases; junction bases not matched to a gene: 5. The CDR3 spells CASRDGQATGELFF. CDR3 DNA sequence: TGTGCCAGCAGAGATGGACAGGCCACCGGGGAGCTGTTTTTT.

This clone occurred once. The rearrangement uses TRBV28 and TRBJ2-3, with TRBD2 as a possible D gene (6 bases). CDR1 MDHEN and CDR2 SYDVKM come from the germline V gene. The germline V and J ends were trimmed by 5 bases and 0 bases, with 9 bases remaining between them. The CDR3 loop spans 14 amino acids. The CDR3 nucleotides read TGTGCCAGCAGTCATAGCGGCAGCACAGATACGCAGTATTTT. It is translated as CASSHSGSTDTQYF.

This clone was observed once. V is TRBV19 and J is TRBJ1-1; TRBD1 aligns across 12 bases. Germline lookup yields CDR1 LNHDA and CDR2 SQIVND (reference sequence). This CDR3 contains 16 residues. V lost 6 bases, J lost 4 bases, and 9 bases stayed unmatched. The CDR3 nucleotides are TGTGCCAGTAGCACCCGGGACAGGGGGCCGGGCACTGAAGCTTTCTTT. The encoded protein is CASSTRDRGPGTEAFF.

In its sample, this clone was seen once. This chain joins TRBV9 and TRBJ2-7, with D unresolved. Trimming removed 3 bases at V and 5 bases at J, with 12 bases between. The CDR3 is 13 residues long. Looked up from germline, CDR1 is SGDLS and CDR2 is YYNGEE. CDR3 nucleotides: TGTGCCAGCAGCGCAAGTTCAGGCGACGAGCAGTACTTC. Protein sequence: CASSASSGDEQYF.

The chain recombines TRBV7-9 with TRBJ2-1; TRBD1 might be the D (6 bases). CDR1 SEHNR and CDR2 FQNEAQ come from the germline V gene (reference sequence). V was clipped by 0 bases and J by 5 bases, with 8 bases between them. The CDR3 is made up of 14 amino acids. The CDR3: CASSLAPGDNEQFF. The CDR3 DNA is TGTGCCAGCAGCTTAGCGCCAGGGGACAATGAGCAGTTCTTC.

The genes are TRBV11-2 and TRBJ1-1, with 8 nucleotides matching TRBD1. Germline CDR1 SGHAT, CDR2 FQNNGV. The CDR3 contains 15 residues. Trimming took 5 bases from V and 5 from J; bases not matched to a gene: 10. The CDR3 region is CASSILRGRMTEAFF. CDR3 coding DNA: TGTGCCAGCAGCATCCTCAGGGGGCGGATGACTGAAGCTTTCTTT.

The V gene is TRBV9, the J gene TRBJ2-7, with D possibly being TRBD2 (5 bases). This CDR3 comprises 15 residues. V was trimmed by 3 bases and J by 1 base, leaving 14 bases between them. CDR1 SGDLS and CDR2 YYNGEE come from the germline V gene. CDR3 sequence reads: CASSASGYSSYEQYF. DNA for the CDR3: TGTGCCAGCAGCGCCAGCGGATACAGTTCCTACGAGCAGTACTTC.

The V and J genes are TRBV5-1 and TRBJ1-5, with 7 bases matching TRBD1. The trim removed 4 bases at V and 7 bases at J, leaving 5 bases unmatched. The CDR3 spans 13 residues. Germline CDR1 reads SGHRS; CDR2 reads YFSETQ. The CDR3 sequence is CASSDRVGQPQHF. CDR3 nucleotides: TGCGCCAGCAGCGACAGGGTGGGACAGCCCCAGCATTTT.

The chain carries TRBV7-2 and TRBJ2-3, with 7 bases aligning to TRBD2. The V segment lost 2 bases and the J segment 4 bases; nucleotides outside the gene matches: 15. The CDR3 loop spans 18 amino acids. Per germline, CDR1 SGHTA and CDR2 FQGNSA. The CDR3 here is CASSLILMGSGKADTQYF. CDR3 nucleotides: TGTGCCAGCAGCTTAATCTTAATGGGAAGCGGGAAGGCAGATACGCAGTATTTT.

This chain joins TRBV15 and TRBJ1-3; D call uncertain. Trimming shortened V by 1 base and J by 3 bases, and 13 bases separated the two germline ends. CDR1 is LNHNV, CDR2 YYDKDF, per germline (reference sequence). This CDR3 contains 16 residues. The CDR3: CATSRGPTYDGNTIYF. CDR3 DNA sequence: TGTGCCACCAGCAGAGGCCCCACATATGATGGAAACACCATATATTTT.

A few counts support this clone. The chain has TRBV9 and TRBJ2-1; 7 bases map to TRBD2. CDR1 is SGDLS and CDR2 is YYNGEE in the germline V gene. V lost 3 bases and J lost 1; bases outside the gene matches: 1. The CDR3 has 14 amino acids. The CDR3: CASSAAGSYNEQFF. CDR3 coding DNA: TGTGCCAGCAGCGCAGCGGGATCCTACAATGAGCAGTTCTTC.

This clone was counted once. A read error may be the cause here, since a much bigger clone is one base away. The chain links TRBV5-5 to TRBJ2-7; 8 bases are shared with TRBD1. The CDR3 has 14 amino acids. Unmatched junction bases numbered 3, after V lost 4 bases and J lost 0 bases. The V gene's germline CDR1 is SGHKS and CDR2 YYEKEE (reference sequence). The CDR3 bases are TGTGCCAGCAGCCGGGACAGGTCCTCCTACGAGCAGTACTTC. Encoded protein: CASSRDRSSYEQYF.

This sequence joins TRBV19 and TRBJ1-4; D is uncertain. Per germline, CDR1 LNHDA and CDR2 SQIVND (reference sequence). The CDR3 runs to 13 residues. V lost 7 bases and J 0 bases, leaving 6 bases between the germline ends. The CDR3 loop is CASNRATNEKLFF. CDR3 DNA: TGTGCCAGTAACCGGGCAACTAATGAAAAACTGTTTTTT.